The subject of this entry is one TCR beta chain. Using immunoSEQ multiplex PCR, the repertoire was profiled, and TCRdb retains in-frame clones only, with some absent. The profile shows millions of clones, about 95% of them singletons. Germline CDR1 is MNHEY and CDR2 is SVGAGI. The CDR3 is 16 residues long. Trimming cost V 4 bases and J 1 base; bases outside gene matches: 10. This entry comes from a study of shared clonotypes between healthy human individuals. Sequencing was carried out using naive CD4+ T cells sorted from blood. Subset denoted: CD45RA+ positively selected. The V call is TRBV6-5, the J call TRBJ2-7; 7 nucleotides align to TRBD2. The TCR was taken from a man younger than 30 in good health. CDR3 coding DNA: TGTGCCAGCAGTTCGGACCTGGGGGGGATATCCTACGAGCAGTACTTC. Amino acids: CASSSDLGGISYEQYF.